This TCR delta chain was identified in a study of γδ T cells in repeated Plasmodium falciparum infection. Overall study: Over approximately 640 days, donors received four mosquito-bite P. falciparum NF54 infections.

Germline CDR1 and CDR2: TSWWSYY and QGS. The CDR3 contains 17 residues. Trimming stripped 3 bases from V and 3 bases from J, with 20 bases between. Concerning this clone: A far larger clone is one base from this, pointing to a likely read error. This specimen includes other DNA sequences encoding the same CDR3.

Vgamma9/Vdelta2+ and Vdelta2-negative gammadelta T cells were flow-sorted from PBMC for bulk sequencing. TRG and TRD sequences were obtained from every sorted gammadelta sample. TCRdb repeated clone calling on the multiplex PCR reads with CATT. The table lists 45,000 to 70,000 delta-chain clones, around 1.8% of them singletons. This clonotype originated in a pool of human donors (malaria-infected and uninfected, not separated). The specimen sequenced was gamma-delta T cells from blood. The V gene is TRDV1, the J gene TRDJ1; the D gene is possibly TRDD3 (5 bases). The J gene is not listed in TCRdb, so it was assigned here from a DNA match to germline. CDR3 DNA: TGTGCTCTTGGGGAGCTAAGAGCCCTCTGGGTCGCCGATAAACTCATCTTT. It specifies CALGELRALWVADKLIF.